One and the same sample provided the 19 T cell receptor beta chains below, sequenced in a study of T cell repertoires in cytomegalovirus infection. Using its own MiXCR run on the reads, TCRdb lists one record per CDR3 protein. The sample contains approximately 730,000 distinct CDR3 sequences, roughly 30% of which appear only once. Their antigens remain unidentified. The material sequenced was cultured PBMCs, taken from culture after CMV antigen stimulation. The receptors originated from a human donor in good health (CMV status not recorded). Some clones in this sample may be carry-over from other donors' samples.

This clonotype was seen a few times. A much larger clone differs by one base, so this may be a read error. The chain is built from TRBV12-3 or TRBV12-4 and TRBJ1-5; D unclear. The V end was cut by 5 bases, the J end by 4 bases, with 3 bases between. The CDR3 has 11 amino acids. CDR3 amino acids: CASSINQPQHF. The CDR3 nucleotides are TGTGCCAGCAGTATAAATCAGCCCCAGCATTTT.

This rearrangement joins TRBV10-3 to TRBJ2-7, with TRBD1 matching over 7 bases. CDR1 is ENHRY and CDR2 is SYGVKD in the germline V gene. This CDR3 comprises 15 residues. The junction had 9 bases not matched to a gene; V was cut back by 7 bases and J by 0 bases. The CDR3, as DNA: TGTGCCATCATGGGGTCAGGGGGAAACTCCTACGAGCAGTACTTC. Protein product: CAIMGSGGNSYEQYF.

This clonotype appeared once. The CDR3 reads CASSRERSEQFF. CDR3 nucleotide sequence: TGTGCCAGCAGCAGGGAAAGGAGTGAGCAGTTCTTC. The chain employs TRBV11-2 and TRBJ2-1; D not resolved. Germline V gene lookup returns CDR1 SGHAT and CDR2 FQNNGV. The CDR3 totals 12 residues. The V end was cut by 5 bases, the J end by 9 bases, with 11 bases between.

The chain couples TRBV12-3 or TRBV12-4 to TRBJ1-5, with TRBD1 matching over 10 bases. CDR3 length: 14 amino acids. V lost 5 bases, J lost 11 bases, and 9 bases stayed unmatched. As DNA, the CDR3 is TGTGCCAGCAGTCCAGGGACAGGGGTCTTGACCCAGCATTTT. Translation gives CASSPGTGVLTQHF.

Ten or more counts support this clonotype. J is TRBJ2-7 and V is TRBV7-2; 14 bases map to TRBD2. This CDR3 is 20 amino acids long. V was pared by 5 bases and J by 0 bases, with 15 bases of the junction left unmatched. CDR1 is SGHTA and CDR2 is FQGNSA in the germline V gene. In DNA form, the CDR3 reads TGTGCCAGCAGCGTATCCGGGACTAGCGGGAGAGCTTCCTACTCCTACGAGCAGTACTTC. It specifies CASSVSGTSGRASYSYEQYF. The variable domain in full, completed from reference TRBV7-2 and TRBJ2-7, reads GAGVSQSPSNKVTEKGKDVELRCDPISGHTALYWYRQSLGQGLEFLIYFQGNSAPDKSGLPSDRFSAERTGGSVSTLTIQRTQQEDSAVYLCASSVSGTSGRASYSYEQYFGPGTRLTVT.

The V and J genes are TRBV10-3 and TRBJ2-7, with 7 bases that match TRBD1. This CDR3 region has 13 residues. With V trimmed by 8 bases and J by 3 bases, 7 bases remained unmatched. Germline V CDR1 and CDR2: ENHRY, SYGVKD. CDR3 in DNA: TGTGCCATCGGGGTGACAGGGATCTACGAGCAGTACTTC. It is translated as CAIGVTGIYEQYF.

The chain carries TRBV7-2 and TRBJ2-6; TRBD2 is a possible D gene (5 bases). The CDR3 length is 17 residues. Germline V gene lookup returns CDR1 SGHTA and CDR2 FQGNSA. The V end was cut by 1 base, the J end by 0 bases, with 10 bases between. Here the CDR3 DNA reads TGTGCCAGCAGCTTAGTGGCAGAGGGCTCTGGGGCCAACGTCCTGACTTTC. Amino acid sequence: CASSLVAEGSGANVLTF.

The CDR3 loop reads CASSTHYGLAGGTPTDTQYF. The CDR3 DNA sequence: TGTGCCAGCAGTACACACTATGGACTAGCCGGCGGAACCCCCACAGATACGCAGTATTTT. The rearrangement joins TRBV27 to TRBJ2-3; 8 bases match TRBD2. Germline V CDR1 and CDR2: MNHEY, SMNVEV (reference sequence). The J segment lost 2 bases and the V segment lost 5 bases, leaving 21 bases of the junction unmatched. This CDR3 region has 20 residues.

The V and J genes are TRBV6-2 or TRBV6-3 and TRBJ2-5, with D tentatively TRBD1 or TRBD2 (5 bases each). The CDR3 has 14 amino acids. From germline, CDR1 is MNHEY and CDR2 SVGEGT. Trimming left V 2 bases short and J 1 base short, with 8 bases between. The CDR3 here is CASSYLGPQETQYF. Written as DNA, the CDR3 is TGTGCCAGCAGTTACCTGGGACCCCAAGAGACCCAGTACTTC.

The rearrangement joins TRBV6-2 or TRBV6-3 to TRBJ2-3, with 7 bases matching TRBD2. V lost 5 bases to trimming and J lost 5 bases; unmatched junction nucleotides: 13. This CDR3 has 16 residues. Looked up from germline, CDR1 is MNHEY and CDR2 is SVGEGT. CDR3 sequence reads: CASSGPGGGSGDTQYF. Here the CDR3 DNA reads TGTGCCAGCAGTGGCCCTGGCGGGGGATCAGGAGATACGCAGTATTTT.

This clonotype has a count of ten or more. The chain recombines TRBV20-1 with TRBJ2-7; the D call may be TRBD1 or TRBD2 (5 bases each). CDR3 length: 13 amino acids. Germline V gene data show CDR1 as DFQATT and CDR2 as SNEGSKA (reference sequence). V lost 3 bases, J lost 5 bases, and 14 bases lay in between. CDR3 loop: CSASEGIDDEQYF. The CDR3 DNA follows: TGCAGTGCTAGTGAGGGGATTGACGACGAGCAGTACTTC.

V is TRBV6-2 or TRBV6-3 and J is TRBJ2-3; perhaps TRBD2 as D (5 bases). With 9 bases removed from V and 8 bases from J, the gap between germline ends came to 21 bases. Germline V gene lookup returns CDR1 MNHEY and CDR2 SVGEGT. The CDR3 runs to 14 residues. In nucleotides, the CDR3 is TGTGCCAGTGGAACCGGGGATACCCTGGGTACGCAGTATTTT. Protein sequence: CASGTGDTLGTQYF.

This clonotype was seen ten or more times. CDR3 sequence: CASSLWGTDGYTF. CDR3 DNA: TGTGCCAGCAGCTTATGGGGGACCGATGGCTACACCTTC. The chain carries TRBV7-2 and TRBJ1-2, with D possibly being TRBD1 (5 bases). CDR1 is SGHTA, CDR2 FQGNSA, per germline. The V gene lost 2 bases and the J gene lost 6 bases, with 10 bases spanning the gap. The CDR3 totals 13 residues.

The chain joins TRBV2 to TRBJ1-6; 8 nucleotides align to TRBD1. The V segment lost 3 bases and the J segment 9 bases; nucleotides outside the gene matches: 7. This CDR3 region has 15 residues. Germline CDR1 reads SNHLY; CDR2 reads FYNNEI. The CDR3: CASSDDRGWGSPLHF. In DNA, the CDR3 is TGTGCCAGCAGTGACGACAGGGGTTGGGGTTCACCCCTCCACTTT.

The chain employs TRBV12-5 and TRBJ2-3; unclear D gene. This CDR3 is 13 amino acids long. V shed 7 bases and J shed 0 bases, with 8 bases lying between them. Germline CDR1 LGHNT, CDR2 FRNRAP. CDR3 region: CASDLTSTDTQYF. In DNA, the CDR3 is TGTGCTAGTGATTTAACTAGCACAGATACGCAGTATTTT.

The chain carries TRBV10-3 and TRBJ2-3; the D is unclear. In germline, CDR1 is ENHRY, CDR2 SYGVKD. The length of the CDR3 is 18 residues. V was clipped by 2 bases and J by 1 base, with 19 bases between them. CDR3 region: CAISEPIGLWMGTDTQYF. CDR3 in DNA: TGTGCCATCAGTGAGCCTATAGGGCTCTGGATGGGCACAGATACGCAGTATTTT.

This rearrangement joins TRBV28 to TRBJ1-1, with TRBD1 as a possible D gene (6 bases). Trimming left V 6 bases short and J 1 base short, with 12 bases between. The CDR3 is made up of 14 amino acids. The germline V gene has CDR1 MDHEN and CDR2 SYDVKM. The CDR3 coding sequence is TGTGCCAGCAGACTCCGGACAGAGAACACTGAAGCTTTCTTT. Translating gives CASRLRTENTEAFF.

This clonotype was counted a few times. The CDR3 loop is CSAPLWAGENEQFF. The CDR3 DNA follows: TGCAGTGCTCCCTTGTGGGCGGGAGAGAATGAGCAGTTCTTC. The chain combines TRBV20-1 with TRBJ2-1; TRBD2 aligns across 7 bases. CDR3 length: 14 amino acids. The V gene's germline CDR1 is DFQATT and CDR2 SNEGSKA (reference sequence). Losses at the gene ends were 5 bases for V and 7 bases for J; bases not matched to a gene: 11.

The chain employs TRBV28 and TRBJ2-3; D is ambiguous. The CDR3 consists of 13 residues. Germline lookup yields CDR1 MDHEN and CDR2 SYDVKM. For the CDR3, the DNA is TGTGCATTACGGCCTCCAAGCACAGATACGCAGTATTTT. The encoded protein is CALRPPSTDTQYF.